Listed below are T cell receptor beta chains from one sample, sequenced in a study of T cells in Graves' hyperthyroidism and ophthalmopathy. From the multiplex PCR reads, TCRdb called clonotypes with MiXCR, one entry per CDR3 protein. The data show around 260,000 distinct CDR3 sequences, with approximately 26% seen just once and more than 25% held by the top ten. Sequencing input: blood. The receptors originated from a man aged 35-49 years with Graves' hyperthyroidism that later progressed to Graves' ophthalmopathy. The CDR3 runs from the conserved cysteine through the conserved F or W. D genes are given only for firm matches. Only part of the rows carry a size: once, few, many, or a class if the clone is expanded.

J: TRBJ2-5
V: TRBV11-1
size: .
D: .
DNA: TGTGCCAGCAGCTTGCAGAGACACGGAAATTTACAAGAGACCCAGTACTTC
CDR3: CASSLQRHGNLQETQYF

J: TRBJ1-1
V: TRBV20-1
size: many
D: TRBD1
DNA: TGCAGCTCGGGGCAGGGGGCGGACACTGAAGCTTTCTTT
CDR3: CSSGQGADTEAFF

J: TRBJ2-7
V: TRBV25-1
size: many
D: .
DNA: TGTGCCAGCAGTGATATTGGGGCAGGGCGGATGCACGAGCAGTACTTC
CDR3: CASSDIGAGRMHEQYF

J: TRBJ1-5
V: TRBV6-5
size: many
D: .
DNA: TGTGCCAGCATTACGGGTGGTAGGCATCAGCCCCAGCATTTT
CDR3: CASITGGRHQPQHF

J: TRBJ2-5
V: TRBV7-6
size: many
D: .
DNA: TGTGCCAGCAGCTTATCGCCAGAAGAGACCCAGTACTTC
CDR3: CASSLSPEETQYF

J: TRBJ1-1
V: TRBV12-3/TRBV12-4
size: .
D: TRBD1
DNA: TGTGCCAGCAGGCCACAGGGGCTGAGGACTGAAGCTTTCTTT
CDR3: CASRPQGLRTEAFF

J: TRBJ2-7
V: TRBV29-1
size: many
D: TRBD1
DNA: TGCAGCGTTGATCCCGGGACAGGGGGCCCCTACGAGCAGTACTTC
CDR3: CSVDPGTGGPYEQYF

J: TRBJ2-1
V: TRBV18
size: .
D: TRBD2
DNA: TGTGCCCCGATGGGGTGGACTAGCGGGGGGGCTAGCTCCTACAATGAGCAGTTCTTC
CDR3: CAPMGWTSGGASSYNEQFF

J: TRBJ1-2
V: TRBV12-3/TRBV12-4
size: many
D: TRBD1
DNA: TGTGCCAGCAGTTCGACAGGGTTATCCTATGGCTACACCTTC
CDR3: CASSSTGLSYGYTF

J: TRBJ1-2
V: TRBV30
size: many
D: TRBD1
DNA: TGTGCCTGGAGTTCGGAGACAGGGGTCTATGGCTACACCTTC
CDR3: CAWSSETGVYGYTF

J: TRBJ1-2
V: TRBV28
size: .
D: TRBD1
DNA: TGTGCCGGCTTGGGGACAGGGGATTATGGCTACACCTTC
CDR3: CAGLGTGDYGYTF

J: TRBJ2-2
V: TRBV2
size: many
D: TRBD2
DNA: TGTGCCAGCAGTCGTAAGAGACTAGCGGGACAGTCCACCGGGGAGCTGTTTTTT
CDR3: CASSRKRLAGQSTGELFF

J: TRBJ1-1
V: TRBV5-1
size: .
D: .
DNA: TGCGCCAGCAGCCCGACAGTAGCCATGAACACTGAAGCTTTCTTT
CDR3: CASSPTVAMNTEAFF

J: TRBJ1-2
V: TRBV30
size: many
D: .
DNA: TGTGCCTGGAGTGTAGCCGGGAACCACTATGGCTACACCTTC
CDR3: CAWSVAGNHYGYTF

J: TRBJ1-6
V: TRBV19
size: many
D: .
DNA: TGTGCCAGTAGTACCACAACGGGGAGCTCCTATAATTCACCCCTCCACTTT
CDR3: CASSTTTGSSYNSPLHF

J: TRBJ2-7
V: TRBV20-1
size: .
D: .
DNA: TGCAGTGCTTTAGAGGCCAATTACGAGCAGTACTTC
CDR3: CSALEANYEQYF

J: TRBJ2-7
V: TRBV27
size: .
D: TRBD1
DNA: TGTGCCAGCAGTCAGAACCGGGACAGGGGGCAAAGGTACGAGCAGTACTTC
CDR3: CASSQNRDRGQRYEQYF

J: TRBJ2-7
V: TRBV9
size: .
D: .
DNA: TGTGCCAGCAGCCCAGGGGCGGCGAGGGAGCAGTACTTC
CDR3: CASSPGAAREQYF

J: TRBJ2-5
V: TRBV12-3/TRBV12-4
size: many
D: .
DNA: TGTGCCAGCAGCCCAACTAGTGTTGACGAGACCCAGTACTTC
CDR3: CASSPTSVDETQYF

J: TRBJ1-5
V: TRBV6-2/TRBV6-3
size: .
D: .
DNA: TGTGCCAGCAGCCTAGACGGAACCCAGCATTTT
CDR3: CASSLDGTQHF

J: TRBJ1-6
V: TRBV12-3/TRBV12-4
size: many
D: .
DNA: TGTGCCAGCAGTTTAACCGGGGGTAATTCACCCCTCCACTTT
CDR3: CASSLTGGNSPLHF

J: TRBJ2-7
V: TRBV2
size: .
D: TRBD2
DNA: TGTGCCAGCAGTTCCCAACTAGCGGGCGAGCAGTACTTC
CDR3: CASSSQLAGEQYF

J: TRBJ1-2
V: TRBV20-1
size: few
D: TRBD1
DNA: TGCAGTGCCAGGAGGACAGGGGGCGCGAGTGGCTACACCTTC
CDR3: CSARRTGGASGYTF

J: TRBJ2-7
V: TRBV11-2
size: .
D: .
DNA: TGTGCCAGCAGCCCACCCGACAGGAGATACGAGCAGTACTTC
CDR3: CASSPPDRRYEQYF

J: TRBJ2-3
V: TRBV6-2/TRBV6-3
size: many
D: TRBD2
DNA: TGTGTGGCTAGCGGGAGGACAGATACGCAGTATTTT
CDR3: CVASGRTDTQYF

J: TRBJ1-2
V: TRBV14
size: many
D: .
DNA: TGTGCCAGCAGCCAGCACCTCCGAGGTGCGGGGTCTGGCTACACCTTC
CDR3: CASSQHLRGAGSGYTF

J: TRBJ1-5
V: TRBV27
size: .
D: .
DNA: TGTGCCAGCAGTTTTGGGTCGTACAATCAGCCCCAGCATTTT
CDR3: CASSFGSYNQPQHF

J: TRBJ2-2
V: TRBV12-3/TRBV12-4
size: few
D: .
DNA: TGTGCCAGCACCTATGGACAGTCGGTCGGGGAGCTGTTTTTT
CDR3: CASTYGQSVGELFF

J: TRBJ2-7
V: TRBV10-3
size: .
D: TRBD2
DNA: TGTGCCATCAGTCATAGCGGGAGAGTAGGCTACGAGCAGTACTTC
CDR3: CAISHSGRVGYEQYF

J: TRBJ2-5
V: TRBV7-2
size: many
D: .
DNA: TGTGCCAGCAGCTCAGAGGGGCCCACTGGGTGGGAGACCCAGTACTTC
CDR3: CASSSEGPTGWETQYF

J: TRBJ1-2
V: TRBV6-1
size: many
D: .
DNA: TGTGCCAGCAGTGCCCAGGGCGTCGGTAGCTATGGCTACACCTTC
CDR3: CASSAQGVGSYGYTF

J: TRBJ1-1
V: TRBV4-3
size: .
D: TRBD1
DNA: TGCGCCAGCAGCAAAGGACAGGTTAACACTGAAGCTTTCTTT
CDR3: CASSKGQVNTEAFF

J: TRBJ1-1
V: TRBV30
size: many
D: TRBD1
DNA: TGTGCCTGGAGCGACCTGAGGGACAGCAAGAACACTGAAGCTTTCTTT
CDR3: CAWSDLRDSKNTEAFF

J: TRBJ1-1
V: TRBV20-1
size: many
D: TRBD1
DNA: TGCAGTGCTACGGCGCCCGGACAGGGCGGAATAAGGAACACTGAAGCTTTCTTT
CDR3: CSATAPGQGGIRNTEAFF

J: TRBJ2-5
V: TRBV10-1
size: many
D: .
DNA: TGCGCCAGCAGTGCCGGGACGGAGGCCCAGTACTTC
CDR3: CASSAGTEAQYF

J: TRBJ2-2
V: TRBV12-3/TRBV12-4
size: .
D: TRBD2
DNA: TGTGCCAGCAGTTCGACTAGCGGGAGGACCGGGGAGCTGTTTTTT
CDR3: CASSSTSGRTGELFF

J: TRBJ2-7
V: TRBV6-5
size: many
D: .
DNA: TGTGCCAGCAGTTACGGGGGGGCCCATTACGAGCAGTACTTC
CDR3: CASSYGGAHYEQYF

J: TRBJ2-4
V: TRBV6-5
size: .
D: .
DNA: TGTGCCAGCAGTTACTCGTTCGTGACCTTAGCCAAAAACATTCAGTACTTC
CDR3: CASSYSFVTLAKNIQYF

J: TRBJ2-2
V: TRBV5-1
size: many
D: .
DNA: TGCGCCAGCAGCTTAATGAACACCGGGGAGCTGTTTTTT
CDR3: CASSLMNTGELFF

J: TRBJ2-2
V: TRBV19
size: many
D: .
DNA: TGTGCCAGTCGGTTGGGACGAGGGGACGGCACCGGGGAGCTGTTTTTT
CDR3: CASRLGRGDGTGELFF